This note documents a single T cell receptor (beta chain) sequence. This sample was included in a study of blood T cell repertoires in COVID-19. Study background: Acute and convalescent COVID-19 specimens originated in the United States, Italy and Spain. In each case, the material was cDNA or gDNA derived from T cells, B-cell-depleted T cells, or PBMCs.

Patients at the Seattle site were enrolled during active infection and followed longitudinally. Germline CDR1 reads SGDLS; CDR2 reads YYNGEE. Trimming shortened V by 0 bases and J by 1 base, and 13 bases separated the two germline ends. The CDR3 extends over 17 amino acids. How the authors handled the data: From reference gene primer amplification, estimates of nucleated cell counts were derived. Repertoires were generated with immunoSEQ multiplex PCR, while TCRdb's copy carries only in-frame clones and drops some. V and J calls and clone size follow that table, whereas D and trimming were derived from the DNA. There are 150,000 to 200,000 clones in the sample; around 82% occur only once, and 7% lies in the top ten.

The V and J genes are TRBV9 and TRBJ1-4; D is unresolved. The sequencing input was peripheral blood. This TCR derives from a middle-aged woman with COVID-19, enrolled during active disease. As DNA, the CDR3 is TGTGCCAGCAGCGTAGGCACTAACCTGATAACTAATGAAAAACTGTTTTTT. Residues: CASSVGTNLITNEKLFF. Full variable domain (remainder filled in from reference TRBV9 and TRBJ1-4): DSGVTQTPKHLITATGQRVTLRCSPRSGDLSVYWYQQSLDQGLQFLIQYYNGEERAKGNILERFSAQQFPDLHSELNLSSLELGDSALYFCASSVGTNLITNEKLFFGSGTQLSVL.